Listed here are 30 T cell receptor beta chains from one sample, sequenced in a study of post-analysis software for immune sequencing data. Study results and limitations: Included in a set of five TRBV segments more frequent in patients than controls were TRBV5-6, TRBV5-1 and TRBV20-1.

The antigens these receptors bind are not known. Unique molecular identifiers were built into the TCR beta cDNA libraries. Each CDR3 protein is one row after TCRdb ran MiXCR on the PCR reads. The sample lists almost 700,000 distinct CDR3 sequences; approximately 59% were seen once. Sequenced material: blood. The receptors derive from a girl aged 2 to 10 with multiple sclerosis.

V gene TRBV27 combines with J gene TRBJ2-1; 9 bases map to TRBD1. Per the germline V gene, CDR1 is MNHEY and CDR2 is SMNVEV (reference sequence). V trimming: 5 bases; J trimming: 3 bases; junction bases outside the gene matches: 2. The CDR3 is 14 amino acids. The CDR3 nucleotides are TGTGCCAGCAGTGGACAGGGGATCTACAATGAGCAGTTCTTC. Its protein product is CASSGQGIYNEQFF.

The rearrangement uses TRBV20-1 and TRBJ1-4, with TRBD1 as a possible D gene (5 bases). The germline V gene has CDR1 DFQATT and CDR2 SNEGSKA (reference sequence). V was shortened by 2 bases and J by 7 bases, with 11 bases between the two germline ends. The CDR3 contains 13 residues. CDR3 sequence reads: CSARPPGGEKLFF. CDR3 sequence (DNA): TGCAGTGCTAGACCCCCCGGGGGTGAAAAACTGTTTTTT.

V usage is TRBV4-3 and J usage is TRBJ2-1; D not certain. The length of the CDR3 is 16 residues. Germline V gene sequence: CDR1 LGHNA, CDR2 YSLEER. The germline V and J ends were trimmed by 0 bases and 4 bases, with 13 bases remaining between them. The CDR3 DNA sequence: TGCGCCAGCAGCCAAGATCGGGCATCCCTATACAATGAGCAGTTCTTC. This translates into CASSQDRASLYNEQFF.

As to this clonotype: At one of its ends the junction is not consistent with the germline gene, which may arise from a read error. The V gene is TRBV12-3 or TRBV12-4, the J gene TRBJ2-7; TRBD1 matches 7 bases. This CDR3 has 16 amino acids. Here the CDR3 DNA reads TGTGCCAGTAGTTCCACCAGGGGGTTGTTCTCCTACGAGCAGTACTTC. It yields the protein CASSSTRGLFSYEQYF.

This clonotype was observed a few times. This chain uses TRBV7-2 with TRBJ2-1, with a tentative D call TRBD2 (5 bases). CDR1 is SGHTA and CDR2 is FQGNSA in the germline V gene. The CDR3 runs to 15 residues. Trimming shortened V by 3 bases and J by 3 bases, and 12 bases separated the two germline ends. The CDR3 DNA is TGTGCCAGCAGCTTTTCACTAGACTTCTACAATGAGCAGTTCTTC. Its protein product is CASSFSLDFYNEQFF.

The chain employs TRBV28 and TRBJ2-7; D unclear. The J call is uncertain, as TRBJ2-5 better fits the DNA end. This CDR3 is built from 11 residues. The germline V gene has CDR1 MDHEN and CDR2 SYDVKM. CDR3 DNA sequence: TGTGCCAGCATTCAGCAAGAGACCCAGTACTTC. Its protein product is CASIQQETQYF.

The V call is TRBV10-3, the J call TRBJ1-1, with D hard to call. Between the trimmed V and J ends, which lost 4 bases and 10 bases, there was a span of 13 bases. Germline lookup yields CDR1 ENHRY and CDR2 SYGVKD. The CDR3 covers 12 residues. The CDR3 region has the DNA TGTGCCATCAGTGTAGACCCCGAGGGAGCTTTCTTT. Translated: CAISVDPEGAFF.

This chain joins TRBV5-1 and TRBJ2-3; no reliable D call. V was cut by 1 base and J by 4 bases, with 7 bases left in between. From germline, CDR1 is SGHRS and CDR2 YFSETQ. The CDR3 spans 13 residues. The CDR3 DNA sequence: TGCGCCAGCAGCTTGATTGACTCAGATACGCAGTATTTT. It yields the protein CASSLIDSDTQYF.

This clonotype was seen only a few times. The rearrangement uses TRBV25-1 and TRBJ1-6, with D unclear. Germline CDR1 and CDR2: MGHDK and SYGVNS. The CDR3 length is 14 residues. The germline V and J ends were trimmed by 2 bases and 3 bases, with 5 bases remaining between them. The CDR3 DNA follows: TGTGCCAGCAGTGAAACAGACTATAATTCACCCCTCCACTTT. Protein: CASSETDYNSPLHF.

This chain links TRBV25-1 with TRBJ1-1; D may be TRBD1 (6 bases). The CDR3 contains 14 residues. V was shortened by 6 bases and J by 7 bases, with 18 bases between the two germline ends. Germline values: CDR1 MGHDK, CDR2 SYGVNS. CDR3 sequence: CASSATDRPSEAFF. The CDR3 DNA follows: TGTGCCAGCAGCGCCACCGACAGGCCCAGTGAAGCTTTCTTT.

This rearrangement joins TRBV6-1 to TRBJ2-1; D not resolved. The CDR3 is 13 amino acids. Germline V gene data show CDR1 as MNHNS and CDR2 as SASEGT. Trimming pared 6 bases from V and 6 bases from J, leaving 12 bases between. The CDR3 loop is CASSERVGNEQFF. The CDR3 DNA reads as TGTGCCAGCAGCGAAAGGGTAGGCAATGAGCAGTTCTTC.

This clonotype was detected only a few times. This rearrangement joins TRBV29-1 to TRBJ1-1; D not certain. The CDR3 is made up of 13 amino acids. V lost 2 bases and J 0 bases, leaving 7 bases between the germline ends. CDR1 and CDR2 (germline): SQVTM, ANQGSEA. For the CDR3, the DNA is TGCAGCGTTGAAACTGCCATGAACACTGAAGCTTTCTTT. It encodes CSVETAMNTEAFF.

CDR3 sequence reads: CASSLEPGQGEYEQYF. The DNA of the CDR3 is TGCGCCAGCAGCTTGGAACCGGGACAGGGAGAATACGAGCAGTACTTC. The chain recombines TRBV5-1 with TRBJ2-7; 9 bases align to TRBD1. The germline CDR1 and CDR2 sequences are SGHRS and YFSETQ. V trimming: 0 bases; J trimming: 4 bases; junction bases outside the gene matches: 8. The CDR3 consists of 16 residues.

The rearrangement joins TRBV29-1 to TRBJ2-3; a weak D match, TRBD1 (6 bases). The CDR3 loop spans 12 amino acids. Germline V gene sequence: CDR1 SQVTM, CDR2 ANQGSEA. V lost 5 bases and J lost 4, with 10 bases in between. The CDR3: CSVTGSADTQYF. CDR3 sequence (DNA): TGCAGCGTTACAGGGTCGGCAGATACGCAGTATTTT.

J is TRBJ2-1 and V is TRBV10-3; no reliable D call. The CDR3 loop spans 14 amino acids. Trimming took off 10 bases at V and 12 bases at J, with 25 bases between the two ends. Germline V lookup: CDR1 ENHRY, CDR2 SYGVKD. The CDR3 DNA sequence: TGTGCCACCTCCATGAGGCTAGTATTACGTTCGCAGTTCTTC. Protein product: CATSMRLVLRSQFF.

The J gene is TRBJ1-2, the V gene TRBV20-1; 7 bases are a match to TRBD1. Per the germline V gene, CDR1 is DFQATT and CDR2 is SNEGSKA (reference sequence). CDR3 size: 13 residues. V lost 6 bases to trimming and J lost 8 bases; unmatched junction nucleotides: 12. The CDR3 DNA reads TGCAGTGCCCCAGGGACAGAAGAGTCAGGCTACACCTTC. Its protein product is CSAPGTEESGYTF.

The V gene is TRBV7-2, the J gene TRBJ2-3; no clear D gene. Germline V gene data show CDR1 as SGHTA and CDR2 as FQGNSA. The length of the CDR3 is 15 residues. The V end was cut by 4 bases, the J end by 1 base, with 12 bases between. The CDR3 coding sequence is TGTGCCAGCAGCTATGCGGTTAGGGGCACAGATACGCAGTATTTT. Residues: CASSYAVRGTDTQYF.

The sample holds a few counts of this clonotype. The chain uses TRBV30 and TRBJ2-4; 7 nucleotides agree with TRBD1. Matching the DNA end better, TRBJ2-5 makes the J call doubtful. CDR3 size: 12 residues. The germline CDR1 and CDR2 sequences are GTSNPN and SVGIG (reference sequence). CDR3 loop: CAWGTASGTQYF. Written as DNA, the CDR3 is TGTGCCTGGGGGACAGCCTCCGGGACCCAGTACTTC.

The chain uses TRBV12-3 or TRBV12-4 and TRBJ1-6; 8 bases align to TRBD1. This CDR3 spans 16 amino acids. V dropped 5 bases and J dropped 6; count of bases not matched to a gene: 9. The CDR3 bases are TGTGCCAGCAGTCCCCCCCACGGACAGGGTAATTCACCCCTCCACTTT. Translated, it gives CASSPPHGQGNSPLHF.

The chain joins TRBV29-1 to TRBJ1-1, with unresolved D. V was cut by 2 bases and J by 1 base, with 14 bases left in between. Germline V gives CDR1 SQVTM, CDR2 ANQGSEA. This CDR3 region has 15 residues. CDR3 region: CSVERSDRRNTEAFF. CDR3 nucleotides: TGCAGCGTTGAACGCTCGGACCGGCGGAACACTGAAGCTTTCTTT. The variable domain in full, completed from reference TRBV29-1 and TRBJ1-1, reads SAVISQKPSRDICQRGTSLTIQCQVDSQVTMMFWYRQQPGQSLTLIATANQGSEATYESGFVIDKFPISRPNLTFSTLTVSNMSPEDSSIYLCSVERSDRRNTEAFFGQGTRLTVV.

This clonotype was counted only a few times. The chain recombines TRBV11-2 with TRBJ2-5, with D unclear. The germline V gene has CDR1 SGHAT and CDR2 FQNNGV. The length of the CDR3 is 13 residues. V lost 2 bases to trimming and J lost 4 bases, with 8 bases between them. DNA for the CDR3: TGTGCCAGCAGCTTACAAGCTTTAGAGACCCAGTACTTC. This encodes CASSLQALETQYF.

This clonotype was counted between two and nine times. The genes are TRBV7-9 and TRBJ1-1, with D perhaps matching TRBD1 (6 bases). Trimming left V 5 bases short and J 1 base short, with 8 bases between. The CDR3 runs 13 residues. Germline assignment: CDR1 SEHNR and CDR2 FQNEAQ (reference sequence). The CDR3 nucleotides are TGTGCCAGCAGCGCGGGACAGAACACTGAAGCTTTCTTT. As protein: CASSAGQNTEAFF.

The chain is built from TRBV5-1 and TRBJ2-7; TRBD1 matches at 9 bases. The CDR3 is made up of 15 amino acids. V shed 5 bases and J 5 bases; nucleotides not matched to a gene: 11. CDR1 is SGHRS and CDR2 is YFSETQ in the germline V gene. The CDR3 sequence: CASRLAGTGKNEQYF. The CDR3 DNA sequence: TGCGCCAGCAGGTTAGCCGGGACAGGGAAAAACGAGCAGTACTTC.

The chain links TRBV6-2 or TRBV6-3 to TRBJ2-1, with TRBD1 identical over 7 bases. CDR3 length: 18 residues. Trimming cost V 6 bases and J 4 bases; bases outside gene matches: 18. The germline V gene has CDR1 MNHEY and CDR2 SVGEGT. The CDR3 DNA reads TGTGCCAGCAGACTACAAGCCCCCGGGACAGCGGTTTACAATGAGCAGTTCTTC. Encoded protein: CASRLQAPGTAVYNEQFF.

The chain joins TRBV12-3 or TRBV12-4 to TRBJ2-7; TRBD1 is a possible D gene (6 bases). Trimming removed 6 bases at V and 3 bases at J, with 12 bases between. This CDR3 has 13 amino acids. The CDR3 loop is CASSAGEIYEQYF. The DNA for the CDR3 is TGTGCCAGCAGCGCAGGGGAGATCTACGAGCAGTACTTC.

This chain uses TRBV4-2 with TRBJ2-1; 14 positions agree with TRBD2. Germline CDR1 reads LGHNA; CDR2 reads YNFKEQ. The V gene end was trimmed by 3 bases and the J gene end by 8 bases; junction bases not matched to a gene: 6. CDR3 length: 16 residues. This CDR3 is CASSQTSGRGFDEQFF. The CDR3 nucleotides read TGTGCCAGCAGCCAGACTAGCGGGAGGGGGTTCGATGAGCAGTTCTTC.

The chain employs TRBV27 and TRBJ2-1, with 11 bases aligning to TRBD2. V lost 6 bases, J lost 10 bases, and 11 bases stayed unmatched. Germline assignment: CDR1 MNHEY and CDR2 SMNVEV (reference sequence). The CDR3 is 15 amino acids. The CDR3 spells CASSSGASGRTEQFF. DNA of the CDR3: TGTGCCAGCAGCTCCGGGGCTAGCGGGAGGACCGAGCAGTTCTTC.

The chain couples TRBV7-3 to TRBJ2-7; D is ambiguous. CDR1 SGHTA and CDR2 FQGTGA come from the germline V gene. Trimming left V 1 base short and J 3 bases short, with 4 bases between. The length of the CDR3 is 12 residues. This CDR3 reads CASSLNGYEQYF. The DNA for the CDR3 is TGTGCCAGCAGCTTAAACGGCTACGAGCAGTACTTC. Complete variable domain (other parts from reference TRBV7-3 and TRBJ2-7): GAGVSQTPSNKVTEKGKYVELRCDPISGHTALYWYRQSLGQGPEFLIYFQGTGAADDSGLPNDRFFAVRPEGSVSTLKIQRTERGDSAVYLCASSLNGYEQYFGPGTRLTVT.

The chain combines TRBV4-1 with TRBJ2-3; D call uncertain. CDR3 length: 13 amino acids. The ends were cut back, 4 bases at V and 5 bases at J, with 10 bases in the middle. Per germline, CDR1 MGHRA and CDR2 YSYEKL. The CDR3 nucleotides read TGCGCCAGCAGCCCGGACGCAGGAGATACGCAGTATTTT. It is translated as CASSPDAGDTQYF.

This chain joins TRBV7-9 and TRBJ2-1; D is ambiguous. V lost 8 bases, J lost 7 bases, and 9 bases lay in between. Germline CDR1 is SEHNR and CDR2 is FQNEAQ (reference sequence). This CDR3 is 11 amino acids long. The CDR3 here is CASGKKNEQFF. CDR3 sequence (DNA): TGTGCCAGCGGCAAGAAAAATGAGCAGTTCTTC.